Sequencing of this T cell receptor (beta chain) was carried out in a study of shared clonotypes between healthy human individuals. Study-level background: CD8 memory received one plate per donor, CD8 naive two, CD4 memory three and CD4 naive three.

A remark on this clone: Its antigen is as yet unknown.

CD45RO-negative, CCR7-selected cells formed the naive CD8 fraction, which excluded terminally differentiated effector memory CD45RA+ cells. The germline V gene encodes CDR1 GTSNPN and CDR2 SVGIG (reference sequence). This CDR3 contains 17 residues. The V end was cut by 2 bases, the J end by 4 bases, with 20 bases between. General study findings and limits: Sorted-subset sequencing was shown by rarefaction to be incomplete despite large depth.

Every immunoSEQ plate was one replicate of a subset's evenly spread DNA. As processed by the authors: Filtering differed since immunoSEQ provided only junctions, with no quality scores. Clones were read by immunoSEQ multiplex PCR, and TCRdb kept only the in-frame ones, dropping some. V and J calls and clone size follow that table, whereas D and trimming were derived from the DNA. Among about 2 million clones listed, approximately 95% were seen once. This receptor was obtained from a man younger than 35 in good health. What was sequenced was naive CD8+ T cells sorted from blood. The chain links TRBV30 to TRBJ2-2; D is possibly TRBD2 (6 bases). The CDR3 reads CAWSHPRRGDPTGELFF. The CDR3 DNA reads TGTGCCTGGAGTCACCCCCGACGCGGGGATCCCACCGGGGAGCTGTTTTTT.